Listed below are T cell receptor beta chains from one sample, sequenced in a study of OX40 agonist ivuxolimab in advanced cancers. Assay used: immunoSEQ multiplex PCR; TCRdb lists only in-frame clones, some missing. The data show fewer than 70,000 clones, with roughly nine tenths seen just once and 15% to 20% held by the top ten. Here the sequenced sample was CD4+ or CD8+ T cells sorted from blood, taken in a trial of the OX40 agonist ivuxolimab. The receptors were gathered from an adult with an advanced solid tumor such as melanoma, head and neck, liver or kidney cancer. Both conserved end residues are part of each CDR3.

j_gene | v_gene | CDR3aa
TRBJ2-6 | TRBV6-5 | CASSYGTARANVLTF
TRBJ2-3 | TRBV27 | CASSLTYTDTQYF
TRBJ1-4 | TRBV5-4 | CASTRDSENEKLFF
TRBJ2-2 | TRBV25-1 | CASVAGVAGELFF
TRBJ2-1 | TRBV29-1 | CSGGTGYNEQFF
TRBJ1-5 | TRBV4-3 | CASSQARNQPQHF
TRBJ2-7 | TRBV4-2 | CASSIQGEAEYEQYF
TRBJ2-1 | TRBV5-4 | CASSVRSGYNEQFF
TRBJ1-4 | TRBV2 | CASIFMEATNEKLFF
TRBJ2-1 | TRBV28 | CASRPTNRVRRSEGLDEQFF
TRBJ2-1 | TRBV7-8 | CASSSQRNEQFF
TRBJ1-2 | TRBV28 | CASRNRQNYGYTF
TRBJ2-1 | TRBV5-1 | CASSLASGGPGSYNEQFF
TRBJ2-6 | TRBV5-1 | CASSLGLRNVLTF
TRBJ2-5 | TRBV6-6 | CASSYLGFRQETQYF
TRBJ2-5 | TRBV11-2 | CASSPSGLAWAQYF
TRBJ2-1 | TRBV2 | CASSSLDRYNEQFF
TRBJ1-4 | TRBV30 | CAWTQGVYNEKLFF
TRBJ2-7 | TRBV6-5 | CASSYRQGASYEQYF
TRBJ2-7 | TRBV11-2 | CASSLVATRLAGAPYEQYF
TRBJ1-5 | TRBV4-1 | CASSPQGASNQPQHF
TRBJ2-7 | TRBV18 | CASSPQGPPNEQYF
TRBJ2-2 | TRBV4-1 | CASSTYLLGELFF
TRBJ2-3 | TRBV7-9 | CASSFRDTQYF